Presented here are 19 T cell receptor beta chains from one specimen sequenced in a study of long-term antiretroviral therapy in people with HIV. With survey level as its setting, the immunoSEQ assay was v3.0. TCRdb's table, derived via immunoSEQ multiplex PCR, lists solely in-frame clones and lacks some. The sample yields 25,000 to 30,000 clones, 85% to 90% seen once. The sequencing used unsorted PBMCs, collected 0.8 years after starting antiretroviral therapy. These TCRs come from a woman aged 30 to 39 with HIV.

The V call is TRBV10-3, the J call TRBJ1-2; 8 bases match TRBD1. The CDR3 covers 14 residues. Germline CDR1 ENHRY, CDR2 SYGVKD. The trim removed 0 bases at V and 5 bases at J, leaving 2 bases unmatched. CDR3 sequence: CAISESGQDYGYTF. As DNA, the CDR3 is TGTGCCATCAGTGAGTCGGGACAGGATTATGGCTACACCTTC.

The CDR3 spells CASSPHPTGVTEAFF. In nucleotides, the CDR3 is TGTGCCAGCAGCCCCCACCCGACAGGGGTCACTGAAGCTTTCTTT. The chain carries TRBV4-2 and TRBJ1-1; 8 nucleotides match TRBD1. CDR3 length equals 15 residues. J gave up 4 bases and V 4 bases, and 8 bases lay outside the gene matches. CDR1 LGHNA and CDR2 YNFKEQ come from the germline V gene.

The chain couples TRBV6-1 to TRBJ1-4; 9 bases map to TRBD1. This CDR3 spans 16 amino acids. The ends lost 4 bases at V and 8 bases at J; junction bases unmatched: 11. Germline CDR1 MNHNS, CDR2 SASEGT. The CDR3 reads CASSGADRGWGEKLFF. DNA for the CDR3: TGTGCCAGCAGTGGGGCGGACAGGGGTTGGGGAGAAAAACTGTTTTTT.

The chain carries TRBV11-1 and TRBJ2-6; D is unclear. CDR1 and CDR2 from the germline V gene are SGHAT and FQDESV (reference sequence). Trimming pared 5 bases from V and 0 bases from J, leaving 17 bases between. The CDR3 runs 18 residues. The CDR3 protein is CASSQQTTSFSGANVLTF. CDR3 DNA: TGTGCCAGCAGCCAGCAAACCACCAGCTTCTCTGGGGCCAACGTCCTGACTTTC.

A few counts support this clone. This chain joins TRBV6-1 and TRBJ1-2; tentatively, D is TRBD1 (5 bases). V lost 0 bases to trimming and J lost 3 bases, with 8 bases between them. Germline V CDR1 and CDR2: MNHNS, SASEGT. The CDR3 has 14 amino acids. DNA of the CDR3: TGTGCCAGCAGTGAAGCAAAGGGGTACTATGGCTACACCTTC. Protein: CASSEAKGYYGYTF.

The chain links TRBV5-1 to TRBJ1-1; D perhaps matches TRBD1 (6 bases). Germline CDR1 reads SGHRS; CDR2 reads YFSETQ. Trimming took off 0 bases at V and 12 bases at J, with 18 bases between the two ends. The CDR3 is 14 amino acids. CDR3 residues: CASSLGPEGDGTFF. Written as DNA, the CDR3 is TGCGCCAGCAGCTTGGGTCCGGAGGGGGACGGAACTTTCTTT.

The CDR3 spells CASSLGASTDTQYF. The CDR3 coding sequence is TGCGCCAGCAGCTTGGGTGCTAGCACAGATACGCAGTATTTT. The chain joins TRBV5-1 to TRBJ2-3; no clear D. The CDR3 runs 14 residues. Trimming removed 0 bases at V and 0 bases at J, with 5 bases between. Germline CDR1 and CDR2: SGHRS and YFSETQ.

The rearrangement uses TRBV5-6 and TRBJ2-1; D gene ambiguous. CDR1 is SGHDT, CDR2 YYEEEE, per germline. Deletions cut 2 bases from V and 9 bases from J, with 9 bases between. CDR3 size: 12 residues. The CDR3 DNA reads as TGTGCCAGCAGCTTCCCCGACCCTGAGCAGTTCTTC. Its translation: CASSFPDPEQFF.

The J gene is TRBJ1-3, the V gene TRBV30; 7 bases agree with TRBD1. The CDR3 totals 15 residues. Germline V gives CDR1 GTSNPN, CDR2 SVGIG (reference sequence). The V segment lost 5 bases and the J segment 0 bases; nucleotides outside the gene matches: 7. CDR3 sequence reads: CAWYAGTDSGNTIYF. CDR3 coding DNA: TGTGCCTGGTACGCCGGGACAGACTCTGGAAACACCATATATTTT.

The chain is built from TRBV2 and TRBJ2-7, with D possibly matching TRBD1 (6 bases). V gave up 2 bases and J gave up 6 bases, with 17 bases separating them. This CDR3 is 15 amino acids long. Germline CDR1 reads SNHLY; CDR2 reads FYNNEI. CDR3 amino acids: CASSENQGFLSEQYF. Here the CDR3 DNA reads TGTGCCAGCAGTGAAAATCAGGGGTTTTTGAGCGAGCAGTACTTC.

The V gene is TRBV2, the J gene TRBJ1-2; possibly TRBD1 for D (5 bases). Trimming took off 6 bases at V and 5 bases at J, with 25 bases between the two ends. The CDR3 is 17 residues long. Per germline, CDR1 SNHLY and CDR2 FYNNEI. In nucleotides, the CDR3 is TGTGCCAGCAGCTCCGGACGGGGGTTTCAAGTCGGATATGGCTACACCTTC. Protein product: CASSSGRGFQVGYGYTF.

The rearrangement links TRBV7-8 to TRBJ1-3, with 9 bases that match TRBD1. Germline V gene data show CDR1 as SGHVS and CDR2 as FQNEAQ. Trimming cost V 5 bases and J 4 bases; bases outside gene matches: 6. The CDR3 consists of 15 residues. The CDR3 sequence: CASSQQQGAGNTIYF. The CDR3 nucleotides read TGTGCCAGCAGCCAACAACAGGGGGCGGGAAACACCATATATTTT.

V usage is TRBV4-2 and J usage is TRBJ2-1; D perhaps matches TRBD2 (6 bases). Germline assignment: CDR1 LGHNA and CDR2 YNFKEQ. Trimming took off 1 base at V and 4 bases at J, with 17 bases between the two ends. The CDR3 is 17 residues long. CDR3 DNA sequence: TGTGCCAGCAGCCAAGGCAAGGGTAGTAGCGGTTACAATGAGCAGTTCTTC. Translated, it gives CASSQGKGSSGYNEQFF.

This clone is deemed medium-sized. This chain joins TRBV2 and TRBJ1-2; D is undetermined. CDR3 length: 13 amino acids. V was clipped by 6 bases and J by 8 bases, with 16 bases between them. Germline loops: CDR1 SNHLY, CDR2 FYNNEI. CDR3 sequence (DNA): TGTGCCAGCAGGCTCCGGGCCCCTGGGGGCTACACCTTC. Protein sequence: CASRLRAPGGYTF. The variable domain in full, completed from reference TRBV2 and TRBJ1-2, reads EPEVTQTPSHQVTQMGQEVILRCVPISNHLYFYWYRQILGQKVEFLVSFYNNEISEKSEIFDDQFSVERPDGSNFTLKIRSTKLEDSAMYFCASRLRAPGGYTFGSGTRLTVV.

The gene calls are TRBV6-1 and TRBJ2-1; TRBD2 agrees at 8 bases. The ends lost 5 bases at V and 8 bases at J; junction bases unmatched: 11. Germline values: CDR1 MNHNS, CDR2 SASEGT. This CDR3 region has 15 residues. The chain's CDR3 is CASSWSGTSSYEQFF. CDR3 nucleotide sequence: TGTGCCAGCAGTTGGTCCGGGACTAGTTCTTATGAGCAGTTCTTC.

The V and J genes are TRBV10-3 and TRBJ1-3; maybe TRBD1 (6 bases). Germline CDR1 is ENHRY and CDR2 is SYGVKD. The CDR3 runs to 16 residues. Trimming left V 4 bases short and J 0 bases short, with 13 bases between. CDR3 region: CAISAYDRTSGNTIYF. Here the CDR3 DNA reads TGTGCCATCAGTGCGTATGACAGGACCTCTGGAAACACCATATATTTT.

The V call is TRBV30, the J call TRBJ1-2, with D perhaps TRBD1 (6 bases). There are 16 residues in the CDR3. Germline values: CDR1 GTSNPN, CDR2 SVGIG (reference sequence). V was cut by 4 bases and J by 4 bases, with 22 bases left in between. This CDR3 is CAWKGDIRGLSYGYTF. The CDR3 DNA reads TGTGCCTGGAAGGGGGATATCAGGGGACTTAGCTATGGCTACACCTTC.

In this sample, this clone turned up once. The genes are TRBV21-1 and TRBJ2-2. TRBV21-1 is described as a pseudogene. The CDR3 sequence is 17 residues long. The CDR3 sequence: CASSKRSRDPNTGELFF. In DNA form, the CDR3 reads TGTGCCAGCAGCAAACGGTCTAGGGATCCAAACACCGGGGAGCTGTTTTTT.

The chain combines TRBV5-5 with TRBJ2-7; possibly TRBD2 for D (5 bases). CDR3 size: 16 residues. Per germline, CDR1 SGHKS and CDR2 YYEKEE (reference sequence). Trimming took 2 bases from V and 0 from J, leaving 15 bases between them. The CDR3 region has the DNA TGTGCCAGCAGCTTATTGGAGGCCGAAAGCTCCTACGAGCAGTACTTC. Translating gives CASSLLEAESSYEQYF. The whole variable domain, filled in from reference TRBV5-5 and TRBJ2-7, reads DAGVTQSPTHLIKTRGQQVTLRCSPISGHKSVSWYQQVLGQGPQFIFQYYEKEERGRGNFPDRFSARQFPNYSSELNVNALLLGDSALYLCASSLLEAESSYEQYFGPGTRLTVT.